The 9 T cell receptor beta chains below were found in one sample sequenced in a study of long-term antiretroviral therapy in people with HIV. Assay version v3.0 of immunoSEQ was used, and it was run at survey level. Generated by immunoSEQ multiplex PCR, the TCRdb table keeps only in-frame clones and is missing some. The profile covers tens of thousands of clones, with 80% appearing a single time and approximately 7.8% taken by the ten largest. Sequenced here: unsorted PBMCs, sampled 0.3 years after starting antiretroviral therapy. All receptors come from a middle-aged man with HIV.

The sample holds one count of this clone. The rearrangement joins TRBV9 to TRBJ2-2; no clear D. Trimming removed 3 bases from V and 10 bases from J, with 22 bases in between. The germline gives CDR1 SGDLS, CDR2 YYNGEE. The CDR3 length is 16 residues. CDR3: CASSASRTEIREELFF. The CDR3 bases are TGTGCCAGCAGCGCCTCTCGGACGGAAATTAGGGAGGAGCTGTTTTTT.

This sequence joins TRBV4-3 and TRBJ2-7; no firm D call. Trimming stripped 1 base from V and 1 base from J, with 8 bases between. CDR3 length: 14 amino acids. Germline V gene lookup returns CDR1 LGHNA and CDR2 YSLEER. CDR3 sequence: CASSQGLGSYEQYF. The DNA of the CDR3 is TGCGCCAGCAGCCAAGGTCTGGGGTCCTACGAGCAGTACTTC.

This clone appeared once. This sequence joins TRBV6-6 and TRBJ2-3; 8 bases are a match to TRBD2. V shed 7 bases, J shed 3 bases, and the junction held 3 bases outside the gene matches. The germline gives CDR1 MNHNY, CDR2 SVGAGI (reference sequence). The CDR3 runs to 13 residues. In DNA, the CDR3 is TGTGCCAGCACGGCTAGCGGGACAGATACGCAGTATTTT. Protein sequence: CASTASGTDTQYF.

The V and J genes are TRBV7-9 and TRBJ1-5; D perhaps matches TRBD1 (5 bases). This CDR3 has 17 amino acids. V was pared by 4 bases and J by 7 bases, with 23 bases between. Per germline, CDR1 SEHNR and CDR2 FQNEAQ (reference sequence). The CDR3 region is CASSSSGAKKGRQPQHF. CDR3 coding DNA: TGTGCCAGCAGCTCATCCGGGGCCAAGAAAGGGCGGCAGCCCCAGCATTTT.

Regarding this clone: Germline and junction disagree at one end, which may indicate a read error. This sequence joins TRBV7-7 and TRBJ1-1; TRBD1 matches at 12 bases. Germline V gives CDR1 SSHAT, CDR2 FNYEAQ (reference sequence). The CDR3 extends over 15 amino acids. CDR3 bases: TGTGCTAGCAGATTGCCGGGACAGGGGGCCGCTGAAGCTTTCTTT. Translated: CASRLPGQGAAEAFF.

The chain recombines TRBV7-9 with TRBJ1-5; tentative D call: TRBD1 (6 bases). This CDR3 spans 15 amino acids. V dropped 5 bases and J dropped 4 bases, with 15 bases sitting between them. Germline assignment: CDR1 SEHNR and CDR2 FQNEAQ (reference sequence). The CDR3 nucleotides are TGTGCCAGCAGCCGCGGGGGGCAGCAGAATCAGCCCCAGCATTTT. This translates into CASSRGGQQNQPQHF.

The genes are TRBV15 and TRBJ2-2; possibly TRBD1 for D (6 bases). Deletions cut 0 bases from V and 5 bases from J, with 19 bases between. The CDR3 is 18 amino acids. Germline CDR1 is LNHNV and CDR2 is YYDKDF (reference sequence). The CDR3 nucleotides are TGTGCCACCAGCAGAGATGGGCCAGATCACAGGGAGACCGGGGAGCTGTTTTTT. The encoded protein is CATSRDGPDHRETGELFF.

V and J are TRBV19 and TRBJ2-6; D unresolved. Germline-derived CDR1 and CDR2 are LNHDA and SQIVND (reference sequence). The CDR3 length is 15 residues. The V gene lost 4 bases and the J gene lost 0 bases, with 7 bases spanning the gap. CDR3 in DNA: TGTGCCAGTAGTACAGGAGTCTCTGGGGCCAACGTCCTGACTTTC. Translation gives CASSTGVSGANVLTF.

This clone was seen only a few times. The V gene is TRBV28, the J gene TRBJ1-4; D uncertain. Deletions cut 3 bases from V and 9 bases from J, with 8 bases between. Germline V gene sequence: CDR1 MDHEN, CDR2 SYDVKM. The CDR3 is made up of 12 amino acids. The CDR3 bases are TGTGCCAGCAGTTTTGCGGGCAAAAAACTGTTTTTT. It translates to CASSFAGKKLFF.